The following is a T cell receptor (beta chain) sequence with its context. These data originate in a study of PD-L1 blockade in urothelial cancer. Trimming cost V 0 bases and J 3 bases; bases outside gene matches: 16. Germline-derived CDR1 and CDR2 are SGHRS and YFSETQ. The CDR3 covers 20 residues. Some clones are missing from TCRdb's copy, which holds only in-frame ones; the method was immunoSEQ multiplex PCR. Of 60,000 to 75,000 clones in the sample, less than 90% were seen once. Time point defined: pretreatment peripheral blood. The chain uses TRBV5-1 and TRBJ2-3; 10 positions match TRBD2. The TCR sequence derives from a woman in her 70s with urothelial cancer. This specimen was PBMCs, taken around atezolizumab (anti-PD-L1) treatment. CDR3 in amino acids: CASSLGHIWASGSGTDTQYF. The CDR3 DNA reads TGCGCCAGCAGCTTGGGTCATATTTGGGCTAGCGGGAGCGGAACAGATACGCAGTATTTT.